The clone carrying this T cell receptor (beta chain) was found many times. Its specificity is unknown. The record originates from a study of human T cells and chemical hapten exposure. Study as a whole: The upper back received 0.01% DPC by patch testing, with results read at 6 days. Overall study findings and caveats: Those TCRs sitting above 1 in 1000 frequency stayed the same with DPC sensitization.

TCRdb fed the RACE reads into MiXCR, producing one record per CDR3 protein. The sample shows approximately 400,000 distinct CDR3 sequences, roughly 4.8% of them seen only once. Trimming removed 1 base at V and 1 base at J, with 8 bases between. Germline values: CDR1 DFQATT, CDR2 SNEGSKA (reference sequence). CDR3 length: 15 amino acids. The time point is: patch test 1, 2 weeks after DPC sensitization. The treatment here: therapeutic diphenylcyclopropenone sensitization with weekly scalp DPC. V is TRBV20-1 and J is TRBJ2-6, with D perhaps TRBD1 (6 bases). The specimen was whole blood, collected in connection with sensitization to the hapten diphenylcyclopropenone (DPC). This sequence originates from a woman aged 45-65 years with alopecia areata. Some clones in this sample may be carry-over from other donors' samples. This CDR3 reads CSARVGQSGANVLTF. CDR3 sequence (DNA): TGCAGTGCTAGAGTAGGACAGTCTGGGGCCAACGTCCTGACTTTC.